These 23 T cell receptor beta chains were sequenced from one sample in a study of T-cell reconstitution after alpha-beta-depleted transplantation in children (TCRdb year 2016). The treatment or condition label corresponds to: allogeneic hematopoietic cell transplantation with graft depleted of TCRalphabeta T cells and CD19 B cells. Libraries were made using PCR. Sequencing instrument: Illumina HiSeq 2500. To normalize quantification of the TCRbeta repertoire, the TCR libraries were built with molecular barcoding that relied on unique molecular identifiers. Using fastp trimming at Q25 and MiXCR clonotype assembly, TCRdb reanalyzed the public sequencing data and kept in-frame beta chains. Identical CDR3 proteins give one entry, which carries the most common genes and DNA. For this sample the table gives fewer than 750,000 distinct CDR3 sequences, of which 20% to 25% were detected only once. Around 14% of the sample is in the top ten clones.

This specimen was PBMCs, mostly from graft donor cells, taken 360 days after TCRalphabeta/CD19-depleted stem cell transplant. The receptor set was obtained from a boy younger than two who had a stem cell transplant for acute myeloid leukemia, so the T cells may come from the graft donor.

This rearrangement joins TRBV11-1 to TRBJ2-2, with no clear D. The length of the CDR3 is 14 residues. V gave up 6 bases and J gave up 2 bases, with 10 bases separating them. Germline V gene data show CDR1 as SGHAT and CDR2 as FQDESV (reference sequence). The CDR3 region is CASSKTVNTGELFF. CDR3 nucleotide sequence: TGTGCCAGCAGTAAGACCGTTAACACCGGGGAGCTGTTTTTT.

This clonotype has a single count. This CDR3 reads CASSSSLAGDTGELFF. The CDR3 region has the DNA TGTGCCAGCAGCTCATCCCTAGCGGGGGACACCGGGGAGCTGTTTTTT. The chain combines TRBV7-2 with TRBJ2-2, with TRBD2 matching over 10 bases. Losses at the gene ends were 4 bases for V and 3 bases for J; bases not matched to a gene: 5. CDR3 length: 16 amino acids. In germline, CDR1 is SGHTA, CDR2 FQGNSA. The full variable domain, in which reference TRBV7-2 and TRBJ2-2 provide the parts outside the CDR3, is GAGVSQSPSNKVTEKGKDVELRCDPISGHTALYWYRQSLGQGLEFLIYFQGNSAPDKSGLPSDRFSAERTGGSVSTLTIQRTQQEDSAVYLCASSSSLAGDTGELFFGEGSRLTVL.

J is TRBJ2-7 and V is TRBV20-1; 7 nucleotides match TRBD1. The CDR3 sequence is 13 residues long. The V and J ends lost 4 bases and 4 bases, in that order; junction bases with no gene match: 7. The germline V gene has CDR1 DFQATT and CDR2 SNEGSKA (reference sequence). In nucleotides, the CDR3 is TGCAGTGCTAAAAGAGGGGGCTCTTACGAGCAGTACTTC. Translating gives CSAKRGGSYEQYF.

The rearrangement uses TRBV10-3 and TRBJ1-2; D call uncertain. The CDR3 sequence is 14 residues long. From germline, CDR1 is ENHRY and CDR2 SYGVKD. V was pared by 7 bases and J by 0 bases, with 12 bases between. The CDR3, as DNA: TGTGCCATCAAAGGACTGGAAGCTAACTATGGCTACACCTTC. This encodes CAIKGLEANYGYTF.

This clonotype was observed at least ten times. The V call is TRBV20-1, the J call TRBJ2-7, with 13 nucleotides matching TRBD2. The CDR3 length is 17 residues. Germline CDR1 is DFQATT and CDR2 is SNEGSKA (reference sequence). Trimming took 1 base from V and 4 from J; bases not matched to a gene: 10. CDR3 in amino acids: CSARVTSGGLAPYEQYV. CDR3 coding DNA: TGCAGTGCTAGAGTGACTAGCGGGGGGCTAGCACCTTACGAGCAGTACGTC.

The rearrangement joins TRBV29-1 to TRBJ1-1; tentatively, D is TRBD1 (6 bases). Per germline, CDR1 SQVTM and CDR2 ANQGSEA. The V gene lost 2 bases and the J gene lost 4 bases, with 11 bases spanning the gap. The CDR3 is made up of 13 amino acids. The CDR3 nucleotides read TGCAGCGTTGAACGGGCCAGGGGCACTGAAGCTTTCTTT. Translated, it gives CSVERARGTEAFF. The variable domain in full, with the rest retrieved from reference TRBV29-1 and TRBJ1-1, is SAVISQKPSRDICQRGTSLTIQCQVDSQVTMMFWYRQQPGQSLTLIATANQGSEATYESGFVIDKFPISRPNLTFSTLTVSNMSPEDSSIYLCSVERARGTEAFFGQGTRLTVV.

This clonotype was recorded at least ten times. V and J are TRBV4-3 and TRBJ1-6, with 8 bases lining up with TRBD1. Germline V CDR1 and CDR2: LGHNA, YSLEER. V shed 0 bases, J shed 1 base, and the junction held 5 bases outside the gene matches. This CDR3 is 18 amino acids long. CDR3 in amino acids: CASSQDRDRSSYNSPLHF. CDR3 sequence (DNA): TGCGCCAGCAGCCAAGACCGGGACAGGAGTTCCTATAATTCACCCCTCCACTTT.

The chain joins TRBV4-2 to TRBJ2-1; TRBD1 is a possible D gene (6 bases). Trimming pared 5 bases from V and 4 bases from J, leaving 15 bases between. This CDR3 region has 15 residues. Germline V gives CDR1 LGHNA, CDR2 YNFKEQ. The CDR3 nucleotides are TGTGCCAGCAGCGTGACTGGGGGCGAATACAATGAGCAGTTCTTC. This sequence encodes CASSVTGGEYNEQFF.

This clonotype turned up a few times. The rearrangement uses TRBV7-3 and TRBJ1-1; D unclear. The CDR3 length is 16 residues. Trimming pared 4 bases from V and 3 bases from J, leaving 18 bases between. CDR1 is SGHTA, CDR2 FQGTGA, per germline. CDR3 sequence reads: CASSSHARGDHTEAFF. In DNA, the CDR3 is TGTGCCAGCAGCTCACACGCGCGGGGAGACCACACTGAAGCTTTCTTT. Filled out from reference TRBV7-3 and TRBJ1-1, the complete variable domain reads GAGVSQTPSNKVTEKGKYVELRCDPISGHTALYWYRQSLGQGPEFLIYFQGTGAADDSGLPNDRFFAVRPEGSVSTLKIQRTERGDSAVYLCASSSHARGDHTEAFFGQGTRLTVV.

This clonotype was counted between two and nine times. V usage is TRBV11-2 and J usage is TRBJ1-2, with TRBD1 identical over 10 bases. The ends lost 3 bases at V and 4 bases at J; junction bases unmatched: 5. The CDR3 length is 15 residues. Germline CDR1 is SGHAT and CDR2 is FQNNGV. The CDR3 nucleotides are TGTGCCAGCAGCTTGGGGACAGGGGACGGCTATGGCTACACCTTC. This codes for CASSLGTGDGYGYTF. Looking up the rest from reference TRBV11-2 and TRBJ1-2 gives the full variable domain: EAGVAQSPRYKIIEKRQSVAFWCNPISGHATLYWYQQILGQGPKLLIQFQNNGVVDDSQLPKDRFSAERLKGVDSTLKIQPAKLEDSAVYLCASSLGTGDGYGYTFGSGTRLTVV.

The chain employs TRBV20-1 and TRBJ2-2, with a weak D call TRBD1 (6 bases). The CDR3 contains 14 residues. Trimming cost V 0 bases and J 4 bases, with 9 bases left between them. Looked up from germline, CDR1 is DFQATT and CDR2 is SNEGSKA (reference sequence). This CDR3 reads CSARDVRGTGELFF. Here the CDR3 DNA reads TGCAGTGCTAGAGATGTCAGGGGCACCGGGGAGCTGTTTTTT.

At least ten counts were recorded for this clonotype. This chain links TRBV7-2 with TRBJ2-2; D ambiguous. CDR1 and CDR2 (germline): SGHTA, FQGNSA. V gave up 2 bases and J gave up 2 bases, with 15 bases separating them. CDR3 length: 17 residues. CDR3 region: CASSLKAGRFNTGELFF. The DNA for the CDR3 is TGTGCCAGCAGCTTAAAGGCTGGGCGATTTAACACCGGGGAGCTGTTTTTT.

The table lists this clonotype with a few counts. The chain carries TRBV20-1 and TRBJ1-1; perhaps TRBD1 as D (5 bases). Germline CDR1 DFQATT, CDR2 SNEGSKA (reference sequence). V was pared by 3 bases and J by 5 bases, with 13 bases between. This CDR3 region has 13 residues. The CDR3 reads CSARLSGGTEAFF. The CDR3 DNA sequence: TGCAGTGCTAGGCTCTCGGGGGGTACTGAAGCTTTCTTT.

The chain has TRBV7-9 and TRBJ2-3, with a tentative D call TRBD1 (6 bases). This CDR3 has 12 residues. Per germline, CDR1 SEHNR and CDR2 FQNEAQ (reference sequence). Trimming removed 4 bases at V and 9 bases at J, with 11 bases between. The CDR3 sequence: CASSSNRDTQYF. In DNA, the CDR3 is TGTGCCAGCAGCTCAAACAGGGACACGCAGTATTTT. Supplemented by reference TRBV7-9 and TRBJ2-3, the full variable domain reads DTGVSQNPRHKITKRGQNVTFRCDPISEHNRLYWYRQTLGQGPEFLTYFQNEAQLEKSRLLSDRFSAERPKGSFSTLEIQRTEQGDSAMYLCASSSNRDTQYFGPGTRLTVL.

This clonotype was recorded at least ten times. The rearrangement uses TRBV7-9 and TRBJ2-7; TRBD1 matches at 9 bases. CDR1 and CDR2 (germline): SEHNR, FQNEAQ (reference sequence). This CDR3 spans 15 amino acids. V trimming: 5 bases; J trimming: 8 bases; junction bases outside the gene matches: 13. As DNA, the CDR3 is TGTGCCAGCAGCCCGGTGCGGACAGGGGAATATCAGCAGTACTTC. This encodes CASSPVRTGEYQQYF.

The chain has TRBV20-1 and TRBJ2-1; 9 bases map to TRBD2. The V and J ends lost 5 bases and 1 base, in that order; junction bases with no gene match: 3. This CDR3 is 14 amino acids long. Germline assignment: CDR1 DFQATT and CDR2 SNEGSKA (reference sequence). CDR3 bases: TGCAGTGCTGGCGGGGGGGCGTCCTACAATGAGCAGTTCTTC. Its protein is CSAGGGASYNEQFF.

This clonotype occurred a few times. The gene calls are TRBV4-3 and TRBJ2-2, with TRBD2 matching 12 bases. CDR1 LGHNA and CDR2 YSLEER come from the germline V gene. CDR3 length: 14 amino acids. V shed 4 bases and J 11 bases; nucleotides not matched to a gene: 5. The CDR3 protein is CASSPASGGEELFF. CDR3 nucleotides: TGCGCCAGCAGCCCGGCTAGCGGGGGGGAAGAGCTGTTTTTT.

This clonotype is a singleton in its sample. The chain joins TRBV3-1 to TRBJ2-4, with TRBD1 matching 7 bases. CDR1 and CDR2 from the germline V gene are LGHDT and YNNKEL (reference sequence). Losses at the gene ends were 1 base for V and 3 bases for J; bases not matched to a gene: 12. CDR3 size: 18 residues. CDR3 in DNA: TGTGCCAGCAGCCAAGCCCCCTCAGACAGGGCTTACAAAAACATTCAGTACTTC. It codes for CASSQAPSDRAYKNIQYF.

Only a few counts were recorded for this clonotype. CDR3 sequence reads: CSARDRNGGQPYEQYF. Written as DNA, the CDR3 is TGCAGTGCTAGAGATAGAAACGGGGGGCAACCCTACGAGCAGTACTTC. The chain couples TRBV20-1 to TRBJ2-7; TRBD2 is a possible D gene (7 bases). CDR1 and CDR2 from the germline V gene are DFQATT and SNEGSKA (reference sequence). V gave up 0 bases and J gave up 2 bases, with 17 bases separating them. CDR3 length: 16 residues.

This clonotype was seen at least ten times. The CDR3 DNA is TGTGCCAGCAGTTACGGCCCTGGAAATTCACCCCTCCACTTT. Encoded protein: CASSYGPGNSPLHF. This sequence joins TRBV6-5 and TRBJ1-6; D unresolved. CDR1 MNHEY and CDR2 SVGAGI come from the germline V gene. This CDR3 is built from 14 residues. Trimming pared 2 bases from V and 7 bases from J, leaving 9 bases between.

This clonotype was counted only a few times. The chain employs TRBV20-1 and TRBJ1-2; the D is unclear. CDR3 length: 13 amino acids. V gave up 3 bases and J gave up 2 bases, with 10 bases separating them. The germline CDR1 and CDR2 sequences are DFQATT and SNEGSKA (reference sequence). The CDR3 sequence is CSARSRINYGYTF. For the CDR3, the DNA is TGCAGTGCTAGGTCCAGAATCAACTATGGCTACACCTTC.

This clonotype was detected a few times. This chain joins TRBV20-1 and TRBJ2-3, with D tentatively TRBD1 or TRBD2 (5 bases each). V was clipped by 5 bases and J by 0 bases, with 18 bases between them. The CDR3 spans 16 residues. The V gene's germline CDR1 is DFQATT and CDR2 SNEGSKA (reference sequence). The DNA for the CDR3 is TGCAGTGCTGGAGCCGGGACCTATCCTAGCACAGATACGCAGTATTTT. Protein product: CSAGAGTYPSTDTQYF.

This clonotype occurred once. The chain is built from TRBV6-5 and TRBJ1-2; D unclear. Trimming cost V 0 bases and J 4 bases, with 15 bases left between them. Germline lookup yields CDR1 MNHEY and CDR2 SVGAGI. The CDR3 loop spans 16 amino acids. CDR3 DNA: TGTGCCAGCAGTTACTCGAGTTACGGCCCTAGCTATGGCTACACCTTC. Translation: CASSYSSYGPSYGYTF.